A selection of T cell receptor beta chains follows, all from one sample in a study of blood T cells in healthy people across ages. One entry per CDR3 protein, called by TCRdb with MiXCR from the 5' RACE reads. Of about 970,000 distinct CDR3 sequences detected, about 51% appear once; the ten largest clones hold over 20%. The sample comprised blood. Receptors originate from a woman aged 60 to 75 in good health. CDR3s include the opening cysteine and the closing phenylalanine or tryptophan. Fields, in order: D gene, J gene, V gene, clone size, CDR3 DNA, CDR3 protein. The D gene is left open where the match is weak. Expanded clones are given a class, and other clones once, few, many or no size at all.

D gene: -
J gene: TRBJ2-2
V gene: TRBV27
clone size: -
CDR3 DNA: TGTGCCAGCAGTTTATCGAGGTCGGGAATTGGGGGGAAGCTGTTTTTT
CDR3 protein: CASSLSRSGIGGKLFF

D gene: -
J gene: TRBJ2-1
V gene: TRBV4-1
clone size: -
CDR3 DNA: TGCGCCAGCAGCCAGTCTTCCGCGGGAACCTACAATGAGCAGTTCTTC
CDR3 protein: CASSQSSAGTYNEQFF

D gene: TRBD1
J gene: TRBJ2-3
V gene: TRBV7-9
clone size: few
CDR3 DNA: TGTGCCACCTTCCCCCTCGACAGGGAGTATTGGGATACGCAGTATTTT
CDR3 protein: CATFPLDREYWDTQYF

D gene: TRBD1
J gene: TRBJ2-1
V gene: TRBV18
clone size: -
CDR3 DNA: TGTGCCAGCTCACTGGACAGGGGCCGGTCTGGGAATGAGCAGTTCTTC
CDR3 protein: CASSLDRGRSGNEQFF

D gene: TRBD2
J gene: TRBJ2-5
V gene: TRBV4-1
clone size: few
CDR3 DNA: TGCGCCAGCAGCCAAGGCCCAGCGGGGGGAGAGACCCAGTACTTC
CDR3 protein: CASSQGPAGGETQYF

D gene: TRBD1
J gene: TRBJ2-4
V gene: TRBV5-6
clone size: -
CDR3 DNA: TGTGCCAGCAGCCGAGACAGGGTAAACATTCAGTACTTC
CDR3 protein: CASSRDRVNIQYF

D gene: TRBD2
J gene: TRBJ2-3
V gene: TRBV4-1
clone size: -
CDR3 DNA: TGCGCCAGCAGCCAAGAGGGACTAGCGGGAGCAGATACGCAGTATTTT
CDR3 protein: CASSQEGLAGADTQYF

D gene: -
J gene: TRBJ2-7
V gene: TRBV29-1
clone size: -
CDR3 DNA: TGCAGCGTTGAAGTGGTGCCCTACGAGCAGTACTTC
CDR3 protein: CSVEVVPYEQYF

D gene: -
J gene: TRBJ2-3
V gene: TRBV19
clone size: -
CDR3 DNA: TGTGCCAGTAGTGGGCGACAGGTCACAGATACGCAGTATTTT
CDR3 protein: CASSGRQVTDTQYF

D gene: TRBD2
J gene: TRBJ2-1
V gene: TRBV4-1
clone size: few
CDR3 DNA: TGCGCCAGCAGCCAAGTTCTAGCGGGAGCTTACAATGAGCAGTTCTTC
CDR3 protein: CASSQVLAGAYNEQFF

D gene: -
J gene: TRBJ1-5
V gene: TRBV15
clone size: -
CDR3 DNA: TGTGCCACCAGCAGAGATCGGGGGTTTCAGCCCCAGCATTTT
CDR3 protein: CATSRDRGFQPQHF

D gene: TRBD2
J gene: TRBJ2-5
V gene: TRBV20-1
clone size: once
CDR3 DNA: TGCAGTGCACCAGACCGGACTAGCGGGAGTGTGGAGACCCAGTACTTC
CDR3 protein: CSAPDRTSGSVETQYF

D gene: TRBD2
J gene: TRBJ2-7
V gene: TRBV4-3
clone size: few
CDR3 DNA: TGCGCCAGCAGCCAAGGGGCTAGCGGGAGTTTGACCTACGAGCAGTACTTC
CDR3 protein: CASSQGASGSLTYEQYF

D gene: -
J gene: TRBJ1-2
V gene: TRBV12-3/TRBV12-4
clone size: -
CDR3 DNA: TGTGCCAGCAGTGTAGCAGGGTGGGAAGGCTACACCTTC
CDR3 protein: CASSVAGWEGYTF

D gene: -
J gene: TRBJ1-1
V gene: TRBV4-1
clone size: -
CDR3 DNA: TGCGCCAGCAGCCAAGTAGTCCCCAGGGGGAACACTGAAGCTTTCTTT
CDR3 protein: CASSQVVPRGNTEAFF

D gene: -
J gene: TRBJ2-1
V gene: TRBV20-1
clone size: few
CDR3 DNA: TGCAGTGCTAGAGATCTTAGAGTGCAGTTCTTC
CDR3 protein: CSARDLRVQFF

D gene: TRBD2
J gene: TRBJ2-1
V gene: TRBV7-2
clone size: few
CDR3 DNA: TGTGCCAGCAGCCCGATTAGCGGGAGCGGGTACAATGAGCAGTTCTTC
CDR3 protein: CASSPISGSGYNEQFF

D gene: -
J gene: TRBJ1-1
V gene: TRBV29-1
clone size: -
CDR3 DNA: TGCAGCGTAGGGACGGCTGGGACTGAAGCTTTCTTT
CDR3 protein: CSVGTAGTEAFF

D gene: -
J gene: TRBJ2-1
V gene: TRBV7-9
clone size: -
CDR3 DNA: TGTGCCAGCAGCCCCCCTGGTCTCTACGGATACAATGAGCAGTTCTTC
CDR3 protein: CASSPPGLYGYNEQFF

D gene: -
J gene: TRBJ1-2
V gene: TRBV7-9
clone size: few
CDR3 DNA: TGTGCCAGCAGCTCGGGACCGAGTTATGGCTACACCTTC
CDR3 protein: CASSSGPSYGYTF

D gene: -
J gene: TRBJ2-3
V gene: TRBV7-9
clone size: few
CDR3 DNA: TGTGCCAGCAGCTTACGGGTCACAGAGTCGGAAGATACGCAGTATTTT
CDR3 protein: CASSLRVTESEDTQYF

D gene: -
J gene: TRBJ2-5
V gene: TRBV11-2
clone size: -
CDR3 DNA: TGTGCCAGCAGAGATGGAGGGAGAATCGAGACCCAGTACTTC
CDR3 protein: CASRDGGRIETQYF

D gene: -
J gene: TRBJ2-3
V gene: TRBV7-9
clone size: -
CDR3 DNA: TGTGCCAGCAGCTCAGAGTCGGGTGACGATACGCAGTATTTT
CDR3 protein: CASSSESGDDTQYF

D gene: -
J gene: TRBJ1-5
V gene: TRBV9
clone size: -
CDR3 DNA: TGTGCCAGCAGCCCCCCAGGGGTTTATCAGCCCCAGCATTTT
CDR3 protein: CASSPPGVYQPQHF

D gene: -
J gene: TRBJ2-1
V gene: TRBV20-1
clone size: -
CDR3 DNA: TGCAGTGCTCCTAGTCAGACGGGACACAATGAGCAGTTCTTC
CDR3 protein: CSAPSQTGHNEQFF

D gene: -
J gene: TRBJ2-1
V gene: TRBV27
clone size: -
CDR3 DNA: TGTGCCAGCAGCCAGGGTCCCCTCCTCAATGAGCAGTTCTTC
CDR3 protein: CASSQGPLLNEQFF

D gene: -
J gene: TRBJ2-1
V gene: TRBV28
clone size: -
CDR3 DNA: TGTGCCAGCAGTGTCGTCAGCGGGCCTTACAATGAGCAGTTCTTC
CDR3 protein: CASSVVSGPYNEQFF

D gene: -
J gene: TRBJ1-1
V gene: TRBV5-5
clone size: -
CDR3 DNA: TGTGCCAGCAGCTTGGCTCTAAATTTGGGGGGAAGGGGAGCTTTCTTT
CDR3 protein: CASSLALNLGGRGAFF

D gene: -
J gene: TRBJ2-1
V gene: TRBV7-2
clone size: few
CDR3 DNA: TGTGCCAGCAGCTTACAACGGTCCAATGAGCAGTTCTTC
CDR3 protein: CASSLQRSNEQFF

D gene: -
J gene: TRBJ2-5
V gene: TRBV25-1
clone size: -
CDR3 DNA: TGTGCCAGCAGTGTGTTCGGCGGAGAGACCCAGTACTTC
CDR3 protein: CASSVFGGETQYF

D gene: -
J gene: TRBJ2-3
V gene: TRBV7-2
clone size: -
CDR3 DNA: TGTGCCAGCAGAAGGTTGGCGGTATCGGGCACAGATACGCAGTATTTT
CDR3 protein: CASRRLAVSGTDTQYF

D gene: TRBD2
J gene: TRBJ2-5
V gene: TRBV4-1
clone size: -
CDR3 DNA: TGCGCCAGCAGCCAAGAGCGGACTAGCGGGAGCGGCGGGCAGTACTTC
CDR3 protein: CASSQERTSGSGGQYF

D gene: -
J gene: TRBJ2-3
V gene: TRBV20-1
clone size: -
CDR3 DNA: TGCAGTGCTAGAGTCGGCGGGACCTACACAGATACGCAGTATTTT
CDR3 protein: CSARVGGTYTDTQYF

D gene: -
J gene: TRBJ2-4
V gene: TRBV29-1
clone size: -
CDR3 DNA: TGCAGCGTTGAAGAAGATCCCCCAGGCCGAGGCATTCAGTACTTC
CDR3 protein: CSVEEDPPGRGIQYF

D gene: TRBD1
J gene: TRBJ1-6
V gene: TRBV20-1
clone size: -
CDR3 DNA: TGCAGTGCTAGTGGACCGGGACAGCAGATTAATTCACCCCTCCACTTT
CDR3 protein: CSASGPGQQINSPLHF

D gene: -
J gene: TRBJ2-1
V gene: TRBV5-5
clone size: many
CDR3 DNA: TGTGCCAGCAGCTTGGTGGTAGCCTCCTACAATGAGCAGTTCTTC
CDR3 protein: CASSLVVASYNEQFF

D gene: TRBD1
J gene: TRBJ2-5
V gene: TRBV28
clone size: few
CDR3 DNA: TGTGCCAGCAGTTTGGCTGGACAGGAAGAGACCCAGTACTTC
CDR3 protein: CASSLAGQEETQYF

D gene: TRBD2
J gene: TRBJ2-7
V gene: TRBV5-1
clone size: many
CDR3 DNA: TGCGCCAGCAGCTCAGAACTAGCGGGAGGGCCTCCCGAGCAGTACTTC
CDR3 protein: CASSSELAGGPPEQYF

D gene: -
J gene: TRBJ2-7
V gene: TRBV28
clone size: -
CDR3 DNA: TGTGCCAGCCACTACCAGGGAGCCGAGCAGTACTTC
CDR3 protein: CASHYQGAEQYF

D gene: -
J gene: TRBJ2-5
V gene: TRBV3-1
clone size: many
CDR3 DNA: TGTGCCAGCAGCCGGGGGGTGGAGACCCAGTACTTC
CDR3 protein: CASSRGVETQYF

D gene: -
J gene: TRBJ1-5
V gene: TRBV15
clone size: -
CDR3 DNA: TGTGCCACCAGCAGTTTATCCGCAGACCAGCCCCAGCATTTT
CDR3 protein: CATSSLSADQPQHF

D gene: -
J gene: TRBJ2-2
V gene: TRBV7-9
clone size: -
CDR3 DNA: TGTGCCAGCATACCTCCCGACAGGACCATCGGGGAGCTGTTTTTT
CDR3 protein: CASIPPDRTIGELFF

D gene: TRBD2
J gene: TRBJ2-5
V gene: TRBV13
clone size: -
CDR3 DNA: TGTGCCAGCAGCTCCAAGGGACTAGGGGACGAGACCCAGTACTTC
CDR3 protein: CASSSKGLGDETQYF

D gene: -
J gene: TRBJ2-6
V gene: TRBV7-2
clone size: few
CDR3 DNA: TGTGCCAGCAGTGCAACTGGGGCCAACGTCCTGACTTTC
CDR3 protein: CASSATGANVLTF

D gene: TRBD2
J gene: TRBJ2-3
V gene: TRBV4-2
clone size: -
CDR3 DNA: TGTGCCAGCAGCCAAGTTATAGCGGGAGGGCCGGGAGGAGCGCAGTATTTT
CDR3 protein: CASSQVIAGGPGGAQYF

D gene: TRBD2
J gene: TRBJ2-7
V gene: TRBV27
clone size: -
CDR3 DNA: TGTGCCAGCAGTTCGCCACTAGCGGGATTATACTACGAGCAGTACTTC
CDR3 protein: CASSSPLAGLYYEQYF

D gene: -
J gene: TRBJ1-4
V gene: TRBV30
clone size: -
CDR3 DNA: TGTGCTTGCCGGTTTGGAGGGGGTAATGAAAAACTGTTTTTT
CDR3 protein: CACRFGGGNEKLFF

D gene: TRBD2
J gene: TRBJ2-3
V gene: TRBV7-8
clone size: few
CDR3 DNA: TGTGCCAGCAGCGTTAATCCGGGACTAGCAAGGGATACGCAGTATTTT
CDR3 protein: CASSVNPGLARDTQYF

D gene: TRBD2
J gene: TRBJ2-7
V gene: TRBV5-5
clone size: few
CDR3 DNA: TGTGCCAGCACCTCCGCGGGAGCCCCCGAGCAGTACTTC
CDR3 protein: CASTSAGAPEQYF

D gene: -
J gene: TRBJ1-2
V gene: TRBV7-9
clone size: -
CDR3 DNA: TGTGCCAGCAGCCCGAGGGAACAACTTTATGGCTACACCTTC
CDR3 protein: CASSPREQLYGYTF

D gene: TRBD1
J gene: TRBJ2-7
V gene: TRBV7-9
clone size: few
CDR3 DNA: TGTGCCAGCAGCTTTGGGGACAGGGCCGGGGAGCAGTACTTC
CDR3 protein: CASSFGDRAGEQYF

D gene: -
J gene: TRBJ2-7
V gene: TRBV6-2/TRBV6-3
clone size: -
CDR3 DNA: TGTGCCAGCCGAAAGACCTCCTACGAGCAGTACTTC
CDR3 protein: CASRKTSYEQYF

D gene: TRBD2
J gene: TRBJ2-2
V gene: TRBV20-1
clone size: -
CDR3 DNA: TGCAGTGCTAGAGATCTTGGAGGGAGGGTCACCGGGGAGCTGTTTTTT
CDR3 protein: CSARDLGGRVTGELFF